A selection of T cell receptor beta chains follows, all from one sample in a study of cytomegalovirus exposure and HLA in healthy donors. The protocol was immunoSEQ multiplex PCR, while the TCRdb copy is restricted to in-frame clones and leaves out a portion. The top ten hold approximately 0.55% of the sample, which has around 190,000 clones, roughly 87% seen once. Sequenced: PBMCs. The receptors shown here come from a woman aged 45-59 years in good health and CMV-seronegative. Each CDR3 is given with its conserved first and last residue. The D gene is left open where the match is weak. A clone size is listed for some rows: how often the clone was seen (once, few, many), or a class if it is expanded.

v_call	clone_size	d_call	j_call	cdr3_aa	cdr3_nt
TRBV11-2	-	-	TRBJ2-3	CASGLTVTDTQYF	TGTGCCAGCGGGTTGACAGTCACAGATACGCAGTATTTT
TRBV18	-	-	TRBJ2-5	CASSPSSTQRTQYF	TGTGCCAGCTCACCGAGCTCCACCCAACGGACCCAGTACTTC
TRBV29-1	-	TRBD1	TRBJ1-1	CSVPTGGAVVDTEAFF	TGCAGCGTTCCTACAGGGGGCGCCGTAGTAGACACTGAAGCTTTCTTT
TRBV5-4	once	-	TRBJ2-7	CASSFSGEQYF	TGTGCCAGCAGCTTTAGCGGCGAGCAGTACTTC
TRBV18	once	TRBD1	TRBJ1-2	CASSRSDRSYGYTF	TGTGCCAGCTCACGATCGGACAGGTCTTATGGCTACACCTTC
TRBV7-2	-	TRBD2	TRBJ2-1	CASSLDGLAEEGFF	TGTGCCAGCAGCTTAGATGGACTAGCGGAGGAGGGGTTCTTC
TRBV29-1	-	-	TRBJ1-5	CSARGGSNQPQHF	TGCAGCGCCCGGGGGGGTAGCAATCAGCCCCAGCATTTT
TRBV7-9	-	TRBD2	TRBJ2-2	CASSAKTSGRTGELFF	TGTGCCAGCAGCGCTAAGACTAGCGGGAGAACCGGGGAGCTGTTTTTT
TRBV5-1	once	-	TRBJ2-5	CASSLGREETQYF	TGCGCCAGCAGCTTGGGCCGGGAAGAGACCCAGTACTTC
TRBV29-1	-	-	TRBJ2-3	CSGKQGSTDTQYF	TGCAGCGGCAAACAGGGTAGCACAGATACGCAGTATTTT
TRBV7-6	-	TRBD1	TRBJ1-1	CASSTGTGKAFF	TGTGCCAGCAGCACCGGGACAGGGAAAGCTTTCTTT
TRBV18	-	-	TRBJ1-1	CASSPSRQRNTEAFF	TGTGCCAGCTCACCGTCCCGACAGCGGAACACTGAAGCTTTCTTT
TRBV12-5	-	-	TRBJ2-6	CASSLSGANVLTF	TGTGCTAGTTCCCTTTCTGGGGCCAACGTCCTGACTTTC
TRBV7-9	-	-	TRBJ2-7	CASSLGRTQYF	TGTGCCAGCAGCTTAGGTAGAACGCAGTACTTC
TRBV6-5	-	-	TRBJ2-7	CASTALAQGSYEQYF	TGTGCCAGCACCGCTTTGGCCCAGGGCTCTTACGAGCAGTACTTC
TRBV5-5	-	-	TRBJ2-5	CASSYGEETQYF	TGTGCCAGCAGCTATGGAGAAGAGACCCAGTACTTC
TRBV5-1	-	-	TRBJ2-7	CASGPTKSSYEQYF	TGCGCCAGCGGCCCAACTAAGAGCTCCTACGAGCAGTACTTC